Sequencing of this T cell receptor beta chain was carried out in a study of identical twins. The length of the CDR3 is 13 residues. V was clipped by 8 bases and J by 3 bases; unmatched bases: 7. CDR1 is MGHDK and CDR2 is SYGVNS in the germline V gene. This clonotype was counted many times. Template switching added a universal primer site, and cDNA bore unique molecular identifiers. From the 5' RACE reads, TCRdb called clonotypes with MiXCR, one entry per CDR3 protein. The profile shows 300,000 to 350,000 distinct CDR3 sequences, 9% to 15% of them singletons. These same data were also listed under a study on yellow fever vaccine responses in identical twins.

V gene TRBV25-1 combines with J gene TRBJ2-7; TRBD1 aligns across 7 bases. The sequencing input was CD8+ T cells sorted from blood. The clonotype comes from a woman younger than 30 in good health. The CDR3 DNA sequence: TGTGCCAGCCAGACAGGGTTCGGCTACGAGCAGTACTTC. Amino acid sequence: CASQTGFGYEQYF.